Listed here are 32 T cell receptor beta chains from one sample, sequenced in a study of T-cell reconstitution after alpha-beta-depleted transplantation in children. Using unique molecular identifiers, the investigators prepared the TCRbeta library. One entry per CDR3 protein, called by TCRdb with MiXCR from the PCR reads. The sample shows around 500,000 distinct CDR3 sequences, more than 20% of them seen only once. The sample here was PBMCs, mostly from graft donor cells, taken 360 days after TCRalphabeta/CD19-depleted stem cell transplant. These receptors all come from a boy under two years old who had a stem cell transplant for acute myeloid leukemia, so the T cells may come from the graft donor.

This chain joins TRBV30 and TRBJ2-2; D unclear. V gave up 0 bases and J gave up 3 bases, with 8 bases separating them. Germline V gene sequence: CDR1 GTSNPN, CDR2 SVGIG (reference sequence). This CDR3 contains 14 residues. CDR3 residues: CAWSVALYTGELFF. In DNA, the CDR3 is TGTGCCTGGAGTGTAGCTCTTTACACCGGGGAGCTGTTTTTT.

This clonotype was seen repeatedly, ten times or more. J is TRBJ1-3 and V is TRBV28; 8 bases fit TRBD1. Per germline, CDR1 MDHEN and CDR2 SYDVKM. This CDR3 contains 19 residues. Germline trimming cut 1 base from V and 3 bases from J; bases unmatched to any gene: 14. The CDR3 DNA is TGTGCCAGCAGTTTATTAATCCCCGCCCGACAGGGGATTGGAAACACCATATATTTT. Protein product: CASSLLIPARQGIGNTIYF.

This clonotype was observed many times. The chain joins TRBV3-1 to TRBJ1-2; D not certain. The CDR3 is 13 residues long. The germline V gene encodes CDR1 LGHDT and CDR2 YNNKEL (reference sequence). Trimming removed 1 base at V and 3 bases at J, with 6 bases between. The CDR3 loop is CASSQVRYYGYTF. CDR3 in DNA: TGTGCCAGCAGCCAAGTTAGGTACTATGGCTACACCTTC.

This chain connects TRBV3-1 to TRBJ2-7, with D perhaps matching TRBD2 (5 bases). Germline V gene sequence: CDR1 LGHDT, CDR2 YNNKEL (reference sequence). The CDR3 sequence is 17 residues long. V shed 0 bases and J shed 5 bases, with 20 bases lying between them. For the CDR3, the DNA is TGTGCCAGCAGCCAAGATCCAACCGGGGTTCCTTGGAACGAGCAGTACGTC. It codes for CASSQDPTGVPWNEQYV.

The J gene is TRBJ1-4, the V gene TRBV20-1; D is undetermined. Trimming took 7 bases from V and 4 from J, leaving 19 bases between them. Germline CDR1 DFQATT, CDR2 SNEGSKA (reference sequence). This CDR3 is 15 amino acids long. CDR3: CSVSQVGRDNEKLFF. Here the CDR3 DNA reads TGCAGTGTGTCACAAGTCGGCCGAGATAATGAAAAACTGTTTTTT.

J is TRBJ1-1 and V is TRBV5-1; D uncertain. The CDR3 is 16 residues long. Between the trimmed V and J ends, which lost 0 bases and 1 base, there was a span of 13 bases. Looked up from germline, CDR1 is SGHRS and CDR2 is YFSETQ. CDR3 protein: CASSLARHGSNTEAFF. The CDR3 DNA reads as TGCGCCAGCAGCTTGGCCAGGCACGGATCGAACACTGAAGCTTTCTTT.

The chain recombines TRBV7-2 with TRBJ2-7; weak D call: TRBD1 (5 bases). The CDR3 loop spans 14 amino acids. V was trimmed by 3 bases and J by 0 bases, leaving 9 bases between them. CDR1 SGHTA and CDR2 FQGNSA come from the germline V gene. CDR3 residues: CASSFSRDSYEQYF. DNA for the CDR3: TGTGCCAGCAGCTTTTCCAGGGACTCCTACGAGCAGTACTTC.

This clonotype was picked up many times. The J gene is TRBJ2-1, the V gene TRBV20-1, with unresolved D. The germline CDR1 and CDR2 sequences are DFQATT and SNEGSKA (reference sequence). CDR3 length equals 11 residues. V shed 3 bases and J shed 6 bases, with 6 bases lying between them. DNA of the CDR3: TGCAGTGCTAGGGGTGGCAATGAGCAGTTCTTC. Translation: CSARGGNEQFF.

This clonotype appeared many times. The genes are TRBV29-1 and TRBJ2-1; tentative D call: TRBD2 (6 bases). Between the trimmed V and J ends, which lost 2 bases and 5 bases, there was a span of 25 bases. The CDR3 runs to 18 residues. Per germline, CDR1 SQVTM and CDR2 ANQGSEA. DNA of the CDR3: TGCAGCGTTGAAAGGGGTAATAGTGCTGCGGGGTCCGACAATGAGCAGTTCTTC. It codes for CSVERGNSAAGSDNEQFF.

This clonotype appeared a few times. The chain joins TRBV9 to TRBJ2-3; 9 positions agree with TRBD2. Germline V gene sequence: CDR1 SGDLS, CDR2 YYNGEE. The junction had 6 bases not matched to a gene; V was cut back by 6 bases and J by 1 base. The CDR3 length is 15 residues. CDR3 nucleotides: TGTGCCAGCACAGTAGCGGGGGTCCGCACAGATACGCAGTATTTT. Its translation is CASTVAGVRTDTQYF.

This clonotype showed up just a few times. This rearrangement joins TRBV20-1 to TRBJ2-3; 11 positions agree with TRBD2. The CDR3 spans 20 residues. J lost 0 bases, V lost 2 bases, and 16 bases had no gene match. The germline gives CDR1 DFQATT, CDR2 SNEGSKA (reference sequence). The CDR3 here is CSARPGASGGPRTSTDTQYF. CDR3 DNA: TGCAGTGCTAGACCCGGGGCTAGCGGGGGGCCCAGAACGAGCACAGATACGCAGTATTTT.

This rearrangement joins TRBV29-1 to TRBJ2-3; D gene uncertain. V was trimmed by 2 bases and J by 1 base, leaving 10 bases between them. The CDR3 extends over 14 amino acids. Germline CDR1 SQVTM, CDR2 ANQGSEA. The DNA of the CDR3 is TGCAGCGTTGAATTCCGACGGGGCACAGATACGCAGTATTTT. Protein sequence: CSVEFRRGTDTQYF.

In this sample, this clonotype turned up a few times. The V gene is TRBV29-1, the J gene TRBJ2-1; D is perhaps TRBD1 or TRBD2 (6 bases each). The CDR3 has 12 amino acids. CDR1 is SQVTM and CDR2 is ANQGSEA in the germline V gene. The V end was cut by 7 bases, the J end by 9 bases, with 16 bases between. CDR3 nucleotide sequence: TGCAGCGCCGAGGGGGGTTTAGGTGAGCAGTTCTTC. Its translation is CSAEGGLGEQFF.

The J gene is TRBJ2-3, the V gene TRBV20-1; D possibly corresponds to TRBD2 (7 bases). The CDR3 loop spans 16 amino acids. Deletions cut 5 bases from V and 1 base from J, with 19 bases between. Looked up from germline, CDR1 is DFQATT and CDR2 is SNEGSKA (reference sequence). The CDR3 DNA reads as TGCAGTGCTTCTCTGAGGTCGGGGGGCCGCACAGATACGCAGTATTTT. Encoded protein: CSASLRSGGRTDTQYF.

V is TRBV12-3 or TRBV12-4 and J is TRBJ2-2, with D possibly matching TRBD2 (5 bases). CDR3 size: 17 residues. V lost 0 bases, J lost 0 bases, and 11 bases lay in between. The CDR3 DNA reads TGTGCCAGCAGTTTAGCGCTTGAGGGAGCGAACACCGGGGAGCTGTTTTTT. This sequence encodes CASSLALEGANTGELFF.

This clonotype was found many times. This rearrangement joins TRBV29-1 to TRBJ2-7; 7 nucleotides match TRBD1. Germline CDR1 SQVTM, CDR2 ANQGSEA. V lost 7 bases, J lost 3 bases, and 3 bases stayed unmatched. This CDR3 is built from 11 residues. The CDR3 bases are TGCAGCGGGAACAGGGGCTACGAGCAGTACTTC. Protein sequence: CSGNRGYEQYF.

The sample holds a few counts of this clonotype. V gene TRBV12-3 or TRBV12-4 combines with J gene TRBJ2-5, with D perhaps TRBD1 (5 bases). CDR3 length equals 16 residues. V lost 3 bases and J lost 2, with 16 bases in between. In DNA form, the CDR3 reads TGTGCCAGCAGTTTCTTCCCAGCTCCAGGGCAAGAGACCCAGTACTTC. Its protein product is CASSFFPAPGQETQYF.

The CDR3 protein is CASSHEDGSGNTIYF. CDR3 sequence (DNA): TGTGCCAGCAGCCACGAGGACGGCTCTGGAAACACCATATATTTT. The V gene is TRBV6-1, the J gene TRBJ1-3; no clear D gene. Trimming removed 6 bases from V and 0 bases from J, with 12 bases in between. The CDR3 covers 15 residues. The germline V gene encodes CDR1 MNHNS and CDR2 SASEGT.

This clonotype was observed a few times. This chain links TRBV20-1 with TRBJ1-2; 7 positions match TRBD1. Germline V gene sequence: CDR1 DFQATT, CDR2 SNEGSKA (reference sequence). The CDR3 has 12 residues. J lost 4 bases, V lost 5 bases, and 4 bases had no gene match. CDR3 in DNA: TGCAGTGCTGAGGGGGCCTCCTATGGCTACACCTTC. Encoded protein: CSAEGASYGYTF.

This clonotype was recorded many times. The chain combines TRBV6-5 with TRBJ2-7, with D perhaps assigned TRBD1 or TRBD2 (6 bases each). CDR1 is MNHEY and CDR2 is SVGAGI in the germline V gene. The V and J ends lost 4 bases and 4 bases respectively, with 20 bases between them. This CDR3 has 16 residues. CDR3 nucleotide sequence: TGTGCCAGCAGTTCCCCTCGTACGGGGGCAGGGTACGAGCAGTACTTC. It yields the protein CASSSPRTGAGYEQYF.

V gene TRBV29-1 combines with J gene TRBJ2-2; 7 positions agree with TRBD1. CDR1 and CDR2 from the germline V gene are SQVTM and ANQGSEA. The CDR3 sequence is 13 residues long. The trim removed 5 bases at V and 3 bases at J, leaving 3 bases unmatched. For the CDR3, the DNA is TGCAGCGTTTGGGACAGAGACACCGGGGAGCTGTTTTTT. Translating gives CSVWDRDTGELFF.

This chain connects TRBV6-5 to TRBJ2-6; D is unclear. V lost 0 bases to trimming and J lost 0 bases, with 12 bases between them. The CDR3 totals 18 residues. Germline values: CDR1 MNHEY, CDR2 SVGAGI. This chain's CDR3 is CASSYSSSLNSGANVLTF. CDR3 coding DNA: TGTGCCAGCAGTTACTCGTCCTCATTAAACTCTGGGGCCAACGTCCTGACTTTC.

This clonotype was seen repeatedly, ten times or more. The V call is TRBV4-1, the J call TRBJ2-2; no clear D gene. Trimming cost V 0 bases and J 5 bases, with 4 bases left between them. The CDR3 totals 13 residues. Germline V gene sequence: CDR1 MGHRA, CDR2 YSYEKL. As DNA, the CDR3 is TGCGCCAGCAGCCAAGACGCAACCGGGGAGCTGTTTTTT. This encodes CASSQDATGELFF.

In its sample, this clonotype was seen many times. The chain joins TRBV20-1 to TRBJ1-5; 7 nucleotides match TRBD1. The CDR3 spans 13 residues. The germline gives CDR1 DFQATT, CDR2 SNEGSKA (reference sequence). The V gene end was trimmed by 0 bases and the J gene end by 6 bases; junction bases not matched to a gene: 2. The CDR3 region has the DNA TGCAGTGCTAGAGAGAGGGACAGTCAGCCCCAGCATTTT. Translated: CSARERDSQPQHF.

The CDR3 region is CATSDTGPTNTGELFF. CDR3 in DNA: TGTGCCACCAGTGATACAGGCCCCACGAACACCGGGGAGCTGTTTTTT. The chain carries TRBV24-1 and TRBJ2-2; D possibly corresponds to TRBD1 (5 bases). Germline CDR1 KGHDR, CDR2 SFDVKD. V lost 3 bases, J lost 0 bases, and 10 bases lay in between. This CDR3 is 16 amino acids long.

The CDR3 loop reads CASSQEMGQGEKETQYF. The CDR3 DNA reads as TGCGCCAGCAGCCAAGAGATGGGACAGGGGGAAAAAGAGACCCAGTACTTC. V gene TRBV4-3 combines with J gene TRBJ2-5; 11 nucleotides line up with TRBD1. This CDR3 is 17 amino acids long. CDR1 LGHNA and CDR2 YSLEER come from the germline V gene. With V trimmed by 0 bases and J by 3 bases, 6 bases remained unmatched.

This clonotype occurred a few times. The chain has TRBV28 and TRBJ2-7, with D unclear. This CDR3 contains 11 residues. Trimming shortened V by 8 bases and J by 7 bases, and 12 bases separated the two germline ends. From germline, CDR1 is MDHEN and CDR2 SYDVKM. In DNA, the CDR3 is TGTGCCAGCTCTATAGGGTGGGAGCAGTACGTC. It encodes CASSIGWEQYV.

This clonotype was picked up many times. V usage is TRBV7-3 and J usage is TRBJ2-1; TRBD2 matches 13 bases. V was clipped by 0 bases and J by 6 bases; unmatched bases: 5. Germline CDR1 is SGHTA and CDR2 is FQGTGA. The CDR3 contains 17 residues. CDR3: CASSLTTSGGLINEQFF. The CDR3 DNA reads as TGTGCCAGCAGCTTAACGACTAGCGGGGGGCTAATCAATGAGCAGTTCTTC.

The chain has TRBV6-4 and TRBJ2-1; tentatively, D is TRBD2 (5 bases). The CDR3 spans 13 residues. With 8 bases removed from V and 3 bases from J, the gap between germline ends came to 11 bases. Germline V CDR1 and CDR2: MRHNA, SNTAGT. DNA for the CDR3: TGTGCCAGCTCGGCGGGTTTCTACAATGAGCAGTTCTTC. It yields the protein CASSAGFYNEQFF.

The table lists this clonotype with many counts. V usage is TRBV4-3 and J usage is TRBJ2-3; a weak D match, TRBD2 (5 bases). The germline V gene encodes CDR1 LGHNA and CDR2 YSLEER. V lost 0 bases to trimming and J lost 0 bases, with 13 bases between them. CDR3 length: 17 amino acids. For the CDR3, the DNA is TGCGCCAGCAGCCAAGATACTTGGCAGCGGAGCACAGATACGCAGTATTTT. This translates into CASSQDTWQRSTDTQYF.

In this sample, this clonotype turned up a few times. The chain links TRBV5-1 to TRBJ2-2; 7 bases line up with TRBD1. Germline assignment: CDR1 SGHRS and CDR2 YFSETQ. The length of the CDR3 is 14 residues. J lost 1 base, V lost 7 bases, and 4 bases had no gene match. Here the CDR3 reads CASETGRNTGELFF. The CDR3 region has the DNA TGCGCCAGCGAGACAGGGAGGAACACCGGGGAGCTGTTTTTT.

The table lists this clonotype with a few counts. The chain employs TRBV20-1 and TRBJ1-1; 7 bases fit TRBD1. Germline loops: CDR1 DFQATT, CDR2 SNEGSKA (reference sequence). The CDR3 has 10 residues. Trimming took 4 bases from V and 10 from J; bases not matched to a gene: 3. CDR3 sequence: CSANPGGAFF. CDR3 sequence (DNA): TGCAGTGCTAACCCAGGGGGAGCTTTCTTT.